Listed here is a single T cell receptor (beta chain). Its antigen is unidentified. This sample is part of a study of post-analysis software for immune sequencing data. The study's findings and limits: People with multiple sclerosis had a significantly lower normalized Chao1 diversity than controls did. Patients showed TRBV5-6, TRBV5-1 and TRBV20-1 among a few TRBV segments more frequent than in controls. Batch-mates among the samples co-clustered strongly by F measure.

Included in the TCR beta cDNA libraries were unique molecular identifiers. The authors obtained 500,000 or so cDNA molecules from approximately 0.91 to 9.4 million T cells. TCRdb reanalysed the PCR reads using MiXCR and keeps one entry per CDR3 protein. The data contain roughly 400,000 distinct CDR3 sequences, 30% to 45% of them seen just once; the ten biggest clones take up 7.6%. V was clipped by 6 bases and J by 0 bases; unmatched bases: 10. CDR3 length equals 18 residues. Germline loops: CDR1 MNHNS, CDR2 SASEGT. The J gene is TRBJ2-6, the V gene TRBV6-1; 8 bases are a match to TRBD1. Sequences were obtained from blood. The clonotype comes from a girl under 10 years old with multiple sclerosis. The CDR3 loop is CASRTIRDRSSGANVLTF. The CDR3 nucleotides read TGTGCCAGCAGAACTATCCGGGACAGGAGCTCTGGGGCCAACGTCCTGACTTTC.